The 27 T cell receptor beta chains below were found in one sample sequenced in a study of CD8 T cells in Susac syndrome (dated by TCRdb to about 2019). Library preparation employed the immunoSEQ multiplex PCR assay. RNA was extracted using the RNeasy kit, and about 0.45 to 1 ug of the RNA was reverse transcribed with random hexamers. TCRdb reworked the public reads: Q25 trimming with fastp, MiXCR clone assembly, productive beta chains retained. Rows with one shared CDR3 protein collapse into an entry with the most common genes and DNA. The sample table contains about 200,000 distinct CDR3 sequences; only one count was recorded for nearly 95% of them. The ten largest clones take up about 0.087% of the sample. Sample: CD4+ T cells from PBMCs. These receptors all come from a human donor with multiple sclerosis.

This chain connects TRBV3-1 to TRBJ1-6; D gene unclear. CDR3 length: 15 amino acids. Trimming left V 1 base short and J 4 bases short, with 8 bases between. The germline V gene has CDR1 LGHDT and CDR2 YNNKEL (reference sequence). The CDR3 is CASSQGTVYNSPLHF. The CDR3, as DNA: TGTGCCAGCAGCCAAGGCACAGTTTATAATTCACCCCTCCACTTT.

The J gene is TRBJ2-1, the V gene TRBV24-1; 9 bases fit TRBD2. The germline V gene encodes CDR1 KGHDR and CDR2 SFDVKD. V lost 7 bases and J lost 3; bases outside the gene matches: 6. The length of the CDR3 is 15 residues. The CDR3 sequence is CATSGSGRLYNEQFF. CDR3 DNA sequence: TGTGCCACCAGCGGAAGCGGGAGGCTCTACAATGAGCAGTTCTTC.

The V call is TRBV10-2, the J call TRBJ2-3, with D perhaps given as TRBD1 or TRBD2 (6 bases each). Germline V CDR1 and CDR2: WSHSY, SAAADI. The CDR3 covers 16 residues. Trimming took off 0 bases at V and 2 bases at J, with 12 bases between the two ends. The CDR3 region has the DNA TGCGCCAGCAGTGAGTCGACGGGGGCTTTCACAGATACGCAGTATTTT. Residues: CASSESTGAFTDTQYF.

The chain combines TRBV12-5 with TRBJ2-7; a weak D match, TRBD2 (5 bases). V was trimmed by 3 bases and J by 4 bases, leaving 7 bases between them. CDR1 is LGHNT and CDR2 is FRNRAP in the germline V gene. The CDR3 consists of 12 residues. CDR3 region: CASGLTGYEQYF. Here the CDR3 DNA reads TGTGCTAGTGGTTTAACGGGGTACGAGCAGTACTTC. Full variable domain (missing parts from reference TRBV12-5 and TRBJ2-7): DARVTQTPRHKVTEMGQEVTMRCQPILGHNTVFWYRQTMMQGLELLAYFRNRAPLDDSGMPKDRFSAEMPDATLATLKIQPSEPRDSAVYFCASGLTGYEQYFGPGTRLTVT.

The chain employs TRBV5-1 and TRBJ2-3, with 8 bases fitting TRBD2. The CDR3 has 15 residues. The junction had 4 bases not matched to a gene; V was cut back by 3 bases and J by 1 base. The germline V gene has CDR1 SGHRS and CDR2 YFSETQ. The CDR3 loop reads CASSSLAGRTDTQYF. The CDR3 nucleotides read TGCGCCAGCAGCTCCTTAGCGGGGCGCACAGATACGCAGTATTTT.

The chain joins TRBV5-6 to TRBJ2-4; D remains unclear. Germline V CDR1 and CDR2: SGHDT, YYEEEE. The CDR3 is 13 residues long. Trimming took 4 bases from V and 6 from J, leaving 11 bases between them. The CDR3 reads CASSPGPPNIQYF. As DNA, the CDR3 is TGTGCCAGCAGCCCCGGGCCCCCAAACATTCAGTACTTC.

The rearrangement uses TRBV6-2 or TRBV6-3 and TRBJ2-1; D is possibly TRBD2 (5 bases). The CDR3 has 15 residues. Germline assignment: CDR1 MNHEY and CDR2 SVGEGT. Deletions cut 6 bases from V and 3 bases from J, with 15 bases between. CDR3 DNA: TGTGCCAGCAGCCGACGAGCGGAAGGCTACAATGAGCAGTTCTTC. Protein sequence: CASSRRAEGYNEQFF.

The chain employs TRBV2 and TRBJ2-6; tentatively, D is TRBD1 (5 bases). Trimming took 7 bases from V and 1 from J, leaving 8 bases between them. The CDR3 spans 14 residues. CDR1 is SNHLY, CDR2 FYNNEI, per germline. The CDR3 protein is CASNRQSGANVLTF. CDR3 DNA sequence: TGTGCCAGCAATAGACAGTCTGGGGCCAACGTCCTGACTTTC.

The chain joins TRBV24-1 to TRBJ1-1, with D tentatively TRBD1 (6 bases). This CDR3 is 16 amino acids long. The germline gives CDR1 KGHDR, CDR2 SFDVKD. The ends were cut back, 1 base at V and 3 bases at J, with 14 bases in the middle. DNA for the CDR3: TGTGCCACCAGTGATTTACCCAGGGGATGGGACACTGAAGCTTTCTTT. Its protein is CATSDLPRGWDTEAFF.

V usage is TRBV18 and J usage is TRBJ2-7; TRBD1 might be the D (6 bases). Trimming stripped 2 bases from V and 1 base from J, with 12 bases between. The CDR3 sequence is 15 residues long. Germline V gene sequence: CDR1 KGHSH, CDR2 LQKENI. CDR3 sequence reads: CASSPFGRGSYEQYF. The CDR3 region has the DNA TGTGCCAGCTCACCATTCGGCAGGGGTTCCTACGAGCAGTACTTC. The whole variable domain, remainder taken from reference TRBV18 and TRBJ2-7, is NAGVMQNPRHLVRRRGQEARLRCSPMKGHSHVYWYRQLPEEGLKFMVYLQKENIIDESGMPKERFSAEFPKEGPSILRIQQVVRGDSAAYFCASSPFGRGSYEQYFGPGTRLTVT.

The gene calls are TRBV4-1 and TRBJ2-2; D not resolved. V lost 4 bases and J lost 3, with 9 bases in between. CDR1 and CDR2 (germline): MGHRA, YSYEKL. The CDR3 is made up of 14 amino acids. CDR3 sequence: CASSRDPDTGELFF. The DNA of the CDR3 is TGCGCCAGCAGCCGGGATCCGGACACCGGGGAGCTGTTTTTT.

The chain employs TRBV2 and TRBJ1-1; D call uncertain. The CDR3 has 13 amino acids. Trimming cost V 4 bases and J 2 bases, with 8 bases left between them. Germline V gene sequence: CDR1 SNHLY, CDR2 FYNNEI. CDR3 loop: CASSGNRNTEAFF. The CDR3 bases are TGTGCCAGCAGTGGGAACAGAAACACTGAAGCTTTCTTT.

V gene TRBV20-1 combines with J gene TRBJ2-3, with D unresolved. Germline CDR1 and CDR2: DFQATT and SNEGSKA (reference sequence). The V gene lost 3 bases and the J gene lost 4 bases, with 14 bases spanning the gap. CDR3 length: 14 residues. This CDR3 is CSASAVNFADTQYF. CDR3 nucleotides: TGCAGTGCTAGCGCGGTGAACTTCGCAGATACGCAGTATTTT.

This chain links TRBV7-2 with TRBJ1-5, with 9 bases that match TRBD1. V was clipped by 4 bases and J by 6 bases; unmatched bases: 7. This CDR3 is 15 amino acids long. In germline, CDR1 is SGHTA, CDR2 FQGNSA. The CDR3 reads CASSSGTGNGQPQHF. CDR3 nucleotides: TGTGCCAGCAGCTCCGGGACAGGGAATGGTCAGCCCCAGCATTTT.

V and J are TRBV13 and TRBJ2-1; possibly TRBD2 for D (7 bases). The V gene lost 4 bases and the J gene lost 3 bases, with 13 bases spanning the gap. Germline V gene data show CDR1 as PRHDT and CDR2 as FYEKMQ (reference sequence). There are 15 residues in the CDR3. The CDR3 reads CASSSRGGHYNEQFF. CDR3 DNA sequence: TGTGCCAGCAGCTCGAGGGGGGGCCACTACAATGAGCAGTTCTTC.

V and J are TRBV5-1 and TRBJ2-3; no clear D gene. The CDR3 totals 15 residues. Trimming took 4 bases from V and 4 from J, leaving 16 bases between them. Germline V gene sequence: CDR1 SGHRS, CDR2 YFSETQ. The CDR3 spells CASSRARGEADTQYF. The DNA for the CDR3 is TGCGCCAGCAGCCGCGCCCGAGGAGAGGCAGATACGCAGTATTTT.

The chain combines TRBV20-1 with TRBJ2-1, with 8 bases lining up with TRBD1. V shed 5 bases and J 8 bases; nucleotides not matched to a gene: 11. This CDR3 is built from 14 residues. Germline V gene lookup returns CDR1 DFQATT and CDR2 SNEGSKA (reference sequence). The CDR3 loop reads CSALRDRLLDEQFF. CDR3 DNA: TGCAGTGCTCTCCGGGACAGGCTACTCGATGAGCAGTTCTTC.

This chain joins TRBV29-1 and TRBJ2-7; D ambiguous. Deletions cut 6 bases from V and 5 bases from J, with 17 bases between. This CDR3 is built from 13 residues. CDR1 and CDR2 (germline): SQVTM, ANQGSEA. CDR3: CSVDDPSMDEQYF. The CDR3, as DNA: TGCAGCGTGGATGACCCCTCAATGGACGAGCAGTACTTC.

The V gene is TRBV20-1, the J gene TRBJ2-3; D gene unclear. The CDR3 sequence is 12 residues long. In germline, CDR1 is DFQATT, CDR2 SNEGSKA (reference sequence). Trimming stripped 5 bases from V and 1 base from J, with 7 bases between. CDR3 amino acids: CSARLRTDTQYF. The CDR3 DNA sequence: TGCAGTGCTCGATTGCGCACAGATACGCAGTATTTT.

The chain uses TRBV12-3 or TRBV12-4 and TRBJ1-6; TRBD1 agrees at 12 bases. The CDR3 runs 14 residues. Trimming at V came to 4 bases and at J to 10 bases, leaving 2 bases not matched to a gene. CDR3 nucleotide sequence: TGTGCCAGCAGTTCGGGACAGGGGGCATCACCCCTCCACTTT. It translates to CASSSGQGASPLHF.

The gene calls are TRBV3-1 and TRBJ1-3; D gene unclear. The CDR3 is 13 residues long. CDR1 is LGHDT and CDR2 is YNNKEL in the germline V gene (reference sequence). V shed 10 bases and J shed 2 bases, with 12 bases lying between them. This CDR3 reads CATQGWTGNTIYF. CDR3 DNA: TGTGCCACCCAAGGGTGGACTGGAAACACCATATATTTT.

The gene calls are TRBV3-1 and TRBJ2-5, with no clear D. The germline V gene encodes CDR1 LGHDT and CDR2 YNNKEL (reference sequence). This CDR3 has 12 residues. Trimming took off 11 bases at V and 5 bases at J, with 15 bases between the two ends. This chain's CDR3 is CAVGPRRETQYF. The CDR3 nucleotides are TGTGCCGTTGGCCCCCGAAGGGAGACCCAGTACTTC.

V usage is TRBV2 and J usage is TRBJ2-3; the D gene is possibly TRBD2 (5 bases). Germline CDR1 is SNHLY and CDR2 is FYNNEI. The germline V and J ends were trimmed by 7 bases and 6 bases, with 8 bases remaining between them. This CDR3 comprises 11 residues. CDR3: CASKEEDTQYF. The CDR3 DNA follows: TGTGCCAGCAAGGAGGAGGATACGCAGTATTTT.

The V call is TRBV20-1, the J call TRBJ2-3; TRBD1 matches 9 bases. CDR1 is DFQATT and CDR2 is SNEGSKA in the germline V gene (reference sequence). After removal of 6 bases from V and 5 bases from J, the junction contained 9 bases not matched to a gene. CDR3 length equals 14 residues. The CDR3 is CSASRDRVEDTQYF. CDR3 DNA: TGCAGTGCCAGCCGGGACAGGGTTGAAGATACGCAGTATTTT.

The V gene is TRBV6-5, the J gene TRBJ2-7; D not certain. Trimming left V 0 bases short and J 1 base short, with 19 bases between. Germline V gene sequence: CDR1 MNHEY, CDR2 SVGAGI. CDR3 length: 18 residues. CDR3 nucleotides: TGTGCCAGCAGTTACTCCCGGGCACGCACGGTGCAGTCCTACGAGCAGTACTTC. Translation gives CASSYSRARTVQSYEQYF.

This clonotype appeared once. CDR3 region: CSARDFQGAEEQYF. CDR3 bases: TGCAGTGCTAGAGATTTCCAGGGGGCCGAGGAGCAGTACTTC. The J gene is TRBJ2-7, the V gene TRBV20-1; TRBD1 matches 8 bases. V gave up 0 bases and J gave up 7 bases; unmatched junction bases: 8. Germline V gene lookup returns CDR1 DFQATT and CDR2 SNEGSKA (reference sequence). The CDR3 is 14 residues long.

This chain joins TRBV15 and TRBJ2-3; 12 bases match TRBD2. CDR3 length equals 20 residues. Germline V gives CDR1 LNHNV, CDR2 YYDKDF (reference sequence). Unmatched junction bases numbered 17, after V lost 0 bases and J lost 7 bases. This CDR3 reads CATSRERGATSGSRGNTQYF. The CDR3 region has the DNA TGTGCCACCAGCAGAGAGAGAGGGGCGACTAGCGGGAGTAGAGGAAATACGCAGTATTTT.